These T cell receptor beta chains were read from a single sample in a study of beta chain features in type 1 diabetes. TCRdb's copy holds only in-frame clones and misses some; the assay was immunoSEQ multiplex PCR. The sample holds about 900,000 clones; 17% are singletons and the top ten take 0.023%. The specimen sequenced was naive CD4+ T cells from blood. These TCRs come from a woman aged 18-29 years in good health. The CDR3 runs from the conserved cysteine through the conserved F or W. The order of the fields is V gene, J gene, clone size, D gene, CDR3 protein, CDR3 DNA. A D gene is named only where the DNA matches it firmly. Where a row states a size, it is once, few, many or the class of an expanded clone; other rows omit it.

TRBV27	TRBJ2-1	-	-	CASSFNYEQFF	TGTGCCAGCAGTTTTAACTATGAGCAGTTCTTC
TRBV9	TRBJ2-3	few	-	CASSLTTNTDTQYF	TGTGCCAGCAGTCTCACAACGAACACAGATACGCAGTATTTT
TRBV10-3	TRBJ2-3	few	-	CAINFGGETDTQYF	TGTGCCATCAATTTCGGGGGCGAGACAGATACGCAGTATTTT
TRBV6-5	TRBJ2-3	-	-	CASSSAGTRRGDTQYF	TGTGCCAGCAGTTCCGCCGGGACCAGGCGCGGAGATACGCAGTATTTT
TRBV6-1	TRBJ1-5	-	-	CASSDSGQPQHF	TGTGCCAGCAGCGACAGCGGTCAGCCCCAGCATTTT
TRBV7-2	TRBJ2-1	many	-	CASSLANEQFF	TGTGCCAGCAGCTTAGCCAATGAGCAGTTCTTC
TRBV5-6	TRBJ2-7	few	-	CASSLSHEQYF	TGTGCCAGCAGCTTGAGCCACGAGCAGTACTTC
TRBV7-2	TRBJ2-2	-	TRBD2	CASSLDLREGNTGELFF	TGTGCCAGCAGCTTAGATCTCCGGGAGGGGAACACCGGGGAGCTGTTTTTT
TRBV6-5	TRBJ2-1	few	TRBD1	CASSLIPDRAEQFF	TGTGCCAGCAGTCTAATCCCTGACAGGGCAGAGCAGTTCTTC
TRBV9	TRBJ2-3	few	-	CASSVGTVQYTDTQYF	TGTGCCAGCAGCGTGGGGACGGTACAGTACACAGATACGCAGTATTTT
TRBV23-1	TRBJ1-1	few	-	CASSQCPGRFLMNTEAFF	TGCGCCAGCAGTCAATGCCCGGGGCGATTCTTAATGAACACTGAAGCTTTCTTT
TRBV7-9	TRBJ2-7	few	-	CASSLNNLYEQYF	TGTGCCAGCAGCTTAAATAACTTGTACGAGCAGTACTTC
TRBV2	TRBJ1-4	-	-	CASSWDLNEKLFF	TGTGCCAGCAGCTGGGATTTAAATGAAAAACTGTTTTTT
TRBV7-2	TRBJ2-7	-	-	CASSPEAGPAYEQYF	TGTGCCAGCAGCCCGGAGGCGGGACCGGCCTACGAGCAGTACTTC
TRBV7-9	TRBJ2-7	-	-	CASSLAASRNYEQYF	TGTGCCAGCAGCTTAGCGGCGTCGCGCAACTACGAGCAGTACTTC
TRBV5-6	TRBJ2-7	few	-	CASSLSLGSYEQYF	TGTGCCAGCAGCTTGTCCCTCGGGTCCTACGAGCAGTACTTC
TRBV5-1	TRBJ2-1	few	-	CASSSTVSSYNEQFF	TGCGCCAGCAGCTCGACAGTTAGCTCCTACAATGAGCAGTTCTTC
TRBV18	TRBJ2-1	-	TRBD2	CASSPPISGRGNEQFF	TGTGCCAGCTCACCCCCGATCAGCGGGAGGGGCAATGAGCAGTTCTTC
TRBV2	TRBJ2-1	-	-	CANLAGEGANEQFF	TGTGCCAACTTAGCGGGTGAGGGGGCCAATGAGCAGTTCTTC
TRBV19	TRBJ2-1	few	-	CASSIAPGSSYNEQFF	TGTGCCAGTAGTATAGCTCCGGGATCTTCCTACAATGAGCAGTTCTTC
TRBV5-4	TRBJ2-3	-	-	CASSDRLDKMQYF	TGTGCCAGCAGCGATCGACTAGATAAGATGCAGTATTTT
TRBV7-3	TRBJ2-5	few	-	CASSPDVWETQYF	TGTGCCAGCAGCCCGGACGTCTGGGAGACCCAGTACTTC
TRBV18	TRBJ2-7	few	-	CASSTRTDEQYF	TGTGCCAGCTCAACTAGGACGGACGAGCAGTACTTC
TRBV10-3	TRBJ2-5	-	TRBD1	CAISDPGTGRRDEQYF	TGTGCCATCAGTGATCCCGGGACAGGGAGGAGAGATGAGCAGTACTTC
TRBV7-6	TRBJ2-1	few	TRBD2	CASSLGSSGKDEQFF	TGTGCCAGCAGCTTAGGCTCTAGCGGGAAGGATGAGCAGTTCTTC
TRBV5-1	TRBJ2-5	-	-	CASSSQSRTQETQYF	TGCGCCAGCAGCTCCCAGTCGAGAACTCAAGAGACCCAGTACTTC
TRBV6-1	TRBJ2-7	-	-	CASSVVRHYEQYF	TGTGCCAGCAGTGTTGTACGGCACTACGAGCAGTACTTC
TRBV28	TRBJ1-5	-	TRBD1	CASSLGQLNQPQHF	TGTGCCAGCAGTTTGGGACAGCTCAATCAGCCCCAGCATTTT
TRBV19	TRBJ2-1	-	TRBD2	CASRSTGTSGRNEQFF	TGTGCCAGTAGGAGCACCGGGACTAGCGGACGGAATGAGCAGTTCTTC
TRBV2	TRBJ2-1	-	-	CASSERSGSYNEQFF	TGTGCCAGCAGTGAACGAAGCGGCTCCTACAATGAGCAGTTCTTC
TRBV21-1	TRBJ2-7	few	-	CASSKASEQGELEQYF	TGTGCCAGCAGCAAGGCGTCGGAACAGGGTGAGTTGGAGCAGTACTTC
TRBV19	TRBJ2-1	few	-	CASSIGLASYNEQFF	TGTGCCAGTAGTATAGGGCTAGCTTCCTACAATGAGCAGTTCTTC
TRBV19	TRBJ1-5	-	-	CASSMYESGNQPQHF	TGTGCCAGTAGTATGTATGAGTCGGGAAATCAGCCCCAGCATTTT
TRBV28	TRBJ1-1	few	TRBD1	CASSALVTGTGFRAFF	TGTGCCAGCAGTGCCCTCGTTACCGGGACAGGCTTTCGGGCTTTCTTT
TRBV5-4	TRBJ2-3	once	-	CASSRAAQHSTDTQYF	TGTGCCAGCAGCCGCGCGGCACAACATAGCACAGATACGCAGTATTTT
TRBV7-2	TRBJ2-7	few	TRBD1	CASSAAGTGVLGEQYF	TGTGCCAGCAGCGCCGCTGGGACAGGGGTCCTAGGCGAGCAGTACTTC